This T cell receptor (beta chain) was captured in a study of OX40 agonist ivuxolimab in advanced cancers. The CDR3 runs to 15 residues. Germline V gene data show CDR1 as SGHVS and CDR2 as FQNEAQ. Trimming shortened V by 1 base and J by 4 bases, and 13 bases separated the two germline ends. The method was immunoSEQ multiplex PCR; TCRdb's version includes in-frame clones alone and lacks a portion of them. The sample consists of around 100,000 clones, about 89% of them appearing once. Autoimmune disease history or systemic immunosuppression led to patients being barred. The genes are TRBV7-8 and TRBJ1-1; no clear D. The sequence came from an adult with an advanced solid tumor such as melanoma, head and neck, liver or kidney cancer. Material: CD4+ or CD8+ T cells sorted from blood, obtained in a trial of the OX40 agonist ivuxolimab. CDR3 in amino acids: CASSLVFGRGTEAFF. For the CDR3, the DNA is TGTGCCAGCAGCTTAGTCTTCGGGCGCGGCACTGAAGCTTTCTTT.